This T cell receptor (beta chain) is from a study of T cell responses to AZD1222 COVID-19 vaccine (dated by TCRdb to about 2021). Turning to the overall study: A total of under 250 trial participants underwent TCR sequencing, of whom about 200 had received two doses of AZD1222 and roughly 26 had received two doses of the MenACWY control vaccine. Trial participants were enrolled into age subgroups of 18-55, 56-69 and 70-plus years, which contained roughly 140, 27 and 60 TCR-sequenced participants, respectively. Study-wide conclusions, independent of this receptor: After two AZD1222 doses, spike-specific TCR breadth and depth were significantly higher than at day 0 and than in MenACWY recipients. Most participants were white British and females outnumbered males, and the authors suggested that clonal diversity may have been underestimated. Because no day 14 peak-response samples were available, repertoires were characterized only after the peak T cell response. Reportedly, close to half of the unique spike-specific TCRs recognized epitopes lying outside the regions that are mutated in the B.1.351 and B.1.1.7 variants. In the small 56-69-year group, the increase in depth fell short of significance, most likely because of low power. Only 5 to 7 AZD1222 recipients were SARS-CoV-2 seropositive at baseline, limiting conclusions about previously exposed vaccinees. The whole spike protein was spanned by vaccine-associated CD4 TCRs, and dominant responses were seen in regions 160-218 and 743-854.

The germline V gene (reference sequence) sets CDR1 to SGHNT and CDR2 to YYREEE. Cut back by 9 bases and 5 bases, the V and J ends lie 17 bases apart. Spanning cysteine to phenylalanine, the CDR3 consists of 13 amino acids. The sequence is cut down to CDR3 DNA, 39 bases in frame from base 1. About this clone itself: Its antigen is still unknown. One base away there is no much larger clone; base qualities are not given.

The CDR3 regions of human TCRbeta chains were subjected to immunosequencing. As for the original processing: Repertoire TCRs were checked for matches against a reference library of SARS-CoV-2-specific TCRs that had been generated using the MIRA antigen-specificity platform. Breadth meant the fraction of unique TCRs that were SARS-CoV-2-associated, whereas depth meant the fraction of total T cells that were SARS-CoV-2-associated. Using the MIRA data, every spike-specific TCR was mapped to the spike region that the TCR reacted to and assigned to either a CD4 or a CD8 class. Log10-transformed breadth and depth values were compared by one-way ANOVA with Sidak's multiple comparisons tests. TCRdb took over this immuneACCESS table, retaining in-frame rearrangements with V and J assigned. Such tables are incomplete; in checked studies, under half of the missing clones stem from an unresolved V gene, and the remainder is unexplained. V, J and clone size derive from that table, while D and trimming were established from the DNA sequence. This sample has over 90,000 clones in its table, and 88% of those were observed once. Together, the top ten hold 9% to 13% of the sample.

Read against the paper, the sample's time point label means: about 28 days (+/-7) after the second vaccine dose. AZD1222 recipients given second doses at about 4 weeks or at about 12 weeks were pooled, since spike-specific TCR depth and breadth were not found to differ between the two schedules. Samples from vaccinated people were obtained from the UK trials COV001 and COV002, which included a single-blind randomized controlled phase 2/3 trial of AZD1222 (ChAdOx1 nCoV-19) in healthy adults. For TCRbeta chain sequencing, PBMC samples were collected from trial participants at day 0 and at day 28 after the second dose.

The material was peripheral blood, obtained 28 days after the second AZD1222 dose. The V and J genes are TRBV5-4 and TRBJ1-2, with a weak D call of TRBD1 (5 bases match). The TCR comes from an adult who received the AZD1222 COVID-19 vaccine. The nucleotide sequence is TGTGCCACCAAGACCGGGGGTGAATATGGCTACACCTTC. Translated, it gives CATKTGGEYGYTF. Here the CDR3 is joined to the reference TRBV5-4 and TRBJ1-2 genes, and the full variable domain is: ETGVTQSPTHLIKTRGQQVTLRCSSQSGHNTVSWYQQALGQGPQFIFQYYREEENGRGNFPPRFSGLQFPNYSSELNVNALELDDSALYLCATKTGGEYGYTFGSGTRLTVV.